The T cell receptor beta chain described here comes from a study of patients and donors after allogeneic stem cell transplantation. TCRdb reprocessed the RT-PCR reads via MiXCR and lists one record per CDR3 protein. Of 200,000 to 250,000 distinct CDR3 sequences detected, 14% appear once; the ten largest clones hold roughly 12%. The CDR3 is made up of 15 amino acids. Losses at the gene ends were 5 bases for V and 6 bases for J; bases not matched to a gene: 8. This clonotype has a handful of counts. J is TRBJ2-2 and V is TRBV12-3 or TRBV12-4, with 8 bases fitting TRBD1. This sequence originates from a human donor who was either an allogeneic HSCT recipient or a stem cell or donor lymphocyte infusion donor (not recorded which). It is not recorded whose cells these are; they may come from a transplant donor. Sequencing input: blood, either unsorted or a sorted T cell fraction (not recorded which). The CDR3 DNA follows: TGTGCCAGCAGTCCCAGACAGGGGAAGGCCGGGGAGCTGTTTTTT. Residues: CASSPRQGKAGELFF.